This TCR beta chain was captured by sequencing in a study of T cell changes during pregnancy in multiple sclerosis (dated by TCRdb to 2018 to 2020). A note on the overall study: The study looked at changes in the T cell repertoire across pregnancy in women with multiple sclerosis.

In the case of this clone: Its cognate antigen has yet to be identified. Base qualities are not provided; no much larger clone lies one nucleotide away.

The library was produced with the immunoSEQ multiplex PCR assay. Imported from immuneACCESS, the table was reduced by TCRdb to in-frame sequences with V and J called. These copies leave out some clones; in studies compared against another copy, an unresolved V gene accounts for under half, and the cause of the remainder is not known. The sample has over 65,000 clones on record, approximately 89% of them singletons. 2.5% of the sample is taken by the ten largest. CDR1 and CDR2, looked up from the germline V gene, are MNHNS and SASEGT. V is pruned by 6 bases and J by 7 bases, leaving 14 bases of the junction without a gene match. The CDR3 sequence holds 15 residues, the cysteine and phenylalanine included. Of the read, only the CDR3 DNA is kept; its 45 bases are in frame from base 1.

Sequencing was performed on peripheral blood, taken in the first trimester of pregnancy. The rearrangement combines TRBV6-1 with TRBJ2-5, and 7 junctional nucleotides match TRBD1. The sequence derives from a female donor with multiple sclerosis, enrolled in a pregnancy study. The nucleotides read TGTGCCAGCAGATTAGACAGGGCGACCCGGGGGACCCAGTACTTC. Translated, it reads CASRLDRATRGTQYF.